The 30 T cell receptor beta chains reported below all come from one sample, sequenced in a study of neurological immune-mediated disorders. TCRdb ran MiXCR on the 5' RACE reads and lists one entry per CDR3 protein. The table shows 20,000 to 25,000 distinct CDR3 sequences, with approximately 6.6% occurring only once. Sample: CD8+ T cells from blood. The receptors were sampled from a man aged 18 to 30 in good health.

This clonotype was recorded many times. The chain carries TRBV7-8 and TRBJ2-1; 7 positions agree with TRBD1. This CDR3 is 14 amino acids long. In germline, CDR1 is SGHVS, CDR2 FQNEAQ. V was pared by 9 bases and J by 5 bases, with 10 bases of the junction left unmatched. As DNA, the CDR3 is TGTGCCAGTGAAAAACAGGGGATTGACAATGAGCAGTTCTTC. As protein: CASEKQGIDNEQFF.

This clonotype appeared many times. Written as DNA, the CDR3 is TGTGCCAGCAGTTACTCGGGACGGAGTAATGAAAAACTGTTTTTT. It encodes CASSYSGRSNEKLFF. The V call is TRBV6-5, the J call TRBJ1-4; a possible D gene is TRBD1 (5 bases). CDR3 length: 15 residues. V lost 0 bases, J lost 4 bases, and 9 bases lay in between. Germline-derived CDR1 and CDR2 are MNHEY and SVGAGI.

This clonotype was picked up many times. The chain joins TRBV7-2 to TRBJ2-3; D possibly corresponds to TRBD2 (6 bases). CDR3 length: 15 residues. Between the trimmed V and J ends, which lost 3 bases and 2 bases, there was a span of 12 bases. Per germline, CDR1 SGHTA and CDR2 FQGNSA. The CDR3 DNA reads TGTGCCAGCAGCTTGGGAGGACGGACCACAGATACGCAGTATTTT. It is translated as CASSLGGRTTDTQYF. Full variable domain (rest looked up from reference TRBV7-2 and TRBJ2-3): GAGVSQSPSNKVTEKGKDVELRCDPISGHTALYWYRQSLGQGLEFLIYFQGNSAPDKSGLPSDRFSAERTGGSVSTLTIQRTQQEDSAVYLCASSLGGRTTDTQYFGPGTRLTVL.

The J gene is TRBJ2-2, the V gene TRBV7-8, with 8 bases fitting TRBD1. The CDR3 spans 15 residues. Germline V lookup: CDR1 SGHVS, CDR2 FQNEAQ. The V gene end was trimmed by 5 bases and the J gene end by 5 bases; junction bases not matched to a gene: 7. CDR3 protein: CASSATGARTGELFF. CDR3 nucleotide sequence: TGTGCCAGCAGCGCGACAGGGGCGAGAACCGGGGAGCTGTTTTTT.

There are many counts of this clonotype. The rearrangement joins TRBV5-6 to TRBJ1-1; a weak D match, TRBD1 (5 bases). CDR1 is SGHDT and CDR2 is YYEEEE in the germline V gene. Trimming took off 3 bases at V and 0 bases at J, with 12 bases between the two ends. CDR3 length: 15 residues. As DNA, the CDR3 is TGTGCCAGCAGCTGGGGGACGGCAATGAACACTGAAGCTTTCTTT. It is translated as CASSWGTAMNTEAFF.

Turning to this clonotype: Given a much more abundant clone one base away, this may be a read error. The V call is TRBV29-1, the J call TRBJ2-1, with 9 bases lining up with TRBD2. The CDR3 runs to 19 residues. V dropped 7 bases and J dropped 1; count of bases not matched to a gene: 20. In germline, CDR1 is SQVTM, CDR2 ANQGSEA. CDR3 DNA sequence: TGCAGCGGCGGTGGGACTAGCTGGGAGAAGCTTTTTTCCTACAATGAGCAGTTCTTC. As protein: CSGGGTSWEKLFSYNEQFF.

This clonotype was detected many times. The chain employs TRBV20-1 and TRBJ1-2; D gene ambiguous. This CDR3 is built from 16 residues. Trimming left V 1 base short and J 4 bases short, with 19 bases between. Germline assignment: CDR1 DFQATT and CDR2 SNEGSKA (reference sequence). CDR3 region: CSARAPQDPAIYGYTF. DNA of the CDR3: TGCAGTGCTAGAGCCCCGCAGGACCCGGCGATCTATGGCTACACCTTC.

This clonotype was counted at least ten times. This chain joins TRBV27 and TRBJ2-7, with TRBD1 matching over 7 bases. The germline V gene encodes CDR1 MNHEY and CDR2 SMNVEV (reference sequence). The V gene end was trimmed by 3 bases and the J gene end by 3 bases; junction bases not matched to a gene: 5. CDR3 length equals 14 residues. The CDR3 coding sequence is TGTGCCAGCAGTTTTGACCCAGGGGGCTACGAGCAGTACTTC. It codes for CASSFDPGGYEQYF.

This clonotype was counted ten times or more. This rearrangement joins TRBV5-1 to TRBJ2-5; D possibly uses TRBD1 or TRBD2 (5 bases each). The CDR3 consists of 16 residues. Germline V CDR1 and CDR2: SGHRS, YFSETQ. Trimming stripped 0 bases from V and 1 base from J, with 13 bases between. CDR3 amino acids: CASSLDFGTVQETQYF. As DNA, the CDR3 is TGCGCCAGCAGCTTGGATTTTGGGACGGTCCAAGAGACCCAGTACTTC.

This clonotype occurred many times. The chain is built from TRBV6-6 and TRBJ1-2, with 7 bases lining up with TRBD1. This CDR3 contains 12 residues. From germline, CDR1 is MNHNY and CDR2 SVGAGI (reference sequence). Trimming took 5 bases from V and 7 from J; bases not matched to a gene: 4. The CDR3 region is CASSGQEGGYTF. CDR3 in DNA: TGTGCCAGCAGTGGACAGGAGGGTGGCTACACCTTC.

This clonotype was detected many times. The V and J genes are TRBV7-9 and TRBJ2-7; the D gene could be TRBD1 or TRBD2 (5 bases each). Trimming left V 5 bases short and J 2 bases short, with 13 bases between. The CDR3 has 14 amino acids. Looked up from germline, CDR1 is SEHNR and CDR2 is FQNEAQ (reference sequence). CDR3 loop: CASSPGRAPYEQYF. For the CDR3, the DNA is TGTGCCAGCAGCCCGGGGCGGGCCCCCTACGAGCAGTACTTC.

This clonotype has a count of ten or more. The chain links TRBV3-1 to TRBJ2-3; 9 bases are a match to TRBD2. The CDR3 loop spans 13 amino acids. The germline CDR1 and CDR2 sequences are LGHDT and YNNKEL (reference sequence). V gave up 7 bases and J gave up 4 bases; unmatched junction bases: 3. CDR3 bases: TGTGCCAGCAATAGCGGGGGTGCAGATACGCAGTATTTT. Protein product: CASNSGGADTQYF.

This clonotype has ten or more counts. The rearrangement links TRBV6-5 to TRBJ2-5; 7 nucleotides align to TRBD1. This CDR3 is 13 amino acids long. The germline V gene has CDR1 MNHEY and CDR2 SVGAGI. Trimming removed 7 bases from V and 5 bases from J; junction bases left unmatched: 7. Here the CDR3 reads CASTTGDGETQYF. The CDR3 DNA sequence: TGTGCCAGCACCACAGGGGACGGGGAGACCCAGTACTTC.

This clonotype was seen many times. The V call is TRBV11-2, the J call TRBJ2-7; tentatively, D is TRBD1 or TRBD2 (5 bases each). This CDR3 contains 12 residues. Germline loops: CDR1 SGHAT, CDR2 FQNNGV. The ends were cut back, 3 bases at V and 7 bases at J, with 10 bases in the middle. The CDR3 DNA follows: TGTGCCAGCAGCTTGGGGACGCCGGAGCAGTACTTC. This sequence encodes CASSLGTPEQYF.

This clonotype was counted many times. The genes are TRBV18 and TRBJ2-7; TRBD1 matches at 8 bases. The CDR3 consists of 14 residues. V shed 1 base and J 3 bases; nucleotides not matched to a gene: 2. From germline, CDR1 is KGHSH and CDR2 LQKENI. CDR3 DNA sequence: TGTGCCAGCTCACCACGACAGGGGAACTACGAGCAGTACTTC. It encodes CASSPRQGNYEQYF.

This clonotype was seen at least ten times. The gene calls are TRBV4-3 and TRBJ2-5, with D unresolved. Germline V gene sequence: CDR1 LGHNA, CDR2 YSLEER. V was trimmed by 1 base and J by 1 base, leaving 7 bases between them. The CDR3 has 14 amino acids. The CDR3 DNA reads TGCGCCAGCAGCCAAGTGAGAGTCCAAGAGACCCAGTACTTC. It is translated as CASSQVRVQETQYF.

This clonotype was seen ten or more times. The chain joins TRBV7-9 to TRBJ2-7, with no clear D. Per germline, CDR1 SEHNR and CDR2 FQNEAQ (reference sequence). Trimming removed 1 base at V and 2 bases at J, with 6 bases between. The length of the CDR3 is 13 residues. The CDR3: CASSLDPTYEQYF. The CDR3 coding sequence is TGTGCCAGCAGCTTAGACCCCACCTACGAGCAGTACTTC.

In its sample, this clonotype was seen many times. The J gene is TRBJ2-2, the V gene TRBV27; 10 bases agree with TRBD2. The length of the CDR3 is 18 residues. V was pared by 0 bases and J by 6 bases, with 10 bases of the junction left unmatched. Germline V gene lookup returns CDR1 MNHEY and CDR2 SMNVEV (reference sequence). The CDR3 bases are TGTGCCAGCAGTTTATCTTATCGAGCGGGGGGGCTGGCCGGGGAGCTGTTTTTT. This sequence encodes CASSLSYRAGGLAGELFF.

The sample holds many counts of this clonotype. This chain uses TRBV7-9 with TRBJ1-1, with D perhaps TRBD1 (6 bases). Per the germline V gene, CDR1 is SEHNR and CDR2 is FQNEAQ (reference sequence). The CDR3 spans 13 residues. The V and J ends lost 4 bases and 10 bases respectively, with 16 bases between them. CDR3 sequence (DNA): TGTGCCAGCAGCTGGGTGGGGGGGCTTGGAGCTTTCTTT. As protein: CASSWVGGLGAFF.

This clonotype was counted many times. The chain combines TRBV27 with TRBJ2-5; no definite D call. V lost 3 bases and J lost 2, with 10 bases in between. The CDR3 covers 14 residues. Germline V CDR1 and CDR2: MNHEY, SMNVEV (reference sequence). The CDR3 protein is CASSFLFDQETQYF. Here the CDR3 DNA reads TGTGCCAGCAGTTTTCTTTTTGATCAAGAGACCCAGTACTTC.

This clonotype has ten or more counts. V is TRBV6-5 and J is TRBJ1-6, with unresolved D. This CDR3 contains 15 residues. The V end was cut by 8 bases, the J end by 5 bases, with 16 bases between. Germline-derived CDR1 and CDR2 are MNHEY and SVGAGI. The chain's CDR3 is CASSFNEGNNSPLHF. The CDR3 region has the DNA TGTGCCAGCTCATTCAACGAAGGGAATAATTCACCCCTCCACTTT.

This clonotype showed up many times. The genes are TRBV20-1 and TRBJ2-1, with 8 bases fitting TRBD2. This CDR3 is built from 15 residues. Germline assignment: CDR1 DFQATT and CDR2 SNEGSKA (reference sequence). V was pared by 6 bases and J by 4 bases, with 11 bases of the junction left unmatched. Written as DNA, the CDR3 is TGCAGTGCGAATACTCGGGGGGGCGGGTACAATGAGCAGTTCTTC. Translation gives CSANTRGGGYNEQFF.

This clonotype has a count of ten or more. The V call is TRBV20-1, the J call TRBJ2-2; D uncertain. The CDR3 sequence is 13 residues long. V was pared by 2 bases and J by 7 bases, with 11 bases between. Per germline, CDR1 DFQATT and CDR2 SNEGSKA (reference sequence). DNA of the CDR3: TGCAGTGCTAGACCAGGCCTGGGCGGGGAGCTGTTTTTT. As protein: CSARPGLGGELFF.

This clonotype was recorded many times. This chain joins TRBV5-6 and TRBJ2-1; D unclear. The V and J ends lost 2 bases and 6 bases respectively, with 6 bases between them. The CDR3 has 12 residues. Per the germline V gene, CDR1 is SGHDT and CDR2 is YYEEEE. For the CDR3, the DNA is TGTGCCAGCAGCTTTATAGGCAATGAGCAGTTCTTC. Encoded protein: CASSFIGNEQFF.

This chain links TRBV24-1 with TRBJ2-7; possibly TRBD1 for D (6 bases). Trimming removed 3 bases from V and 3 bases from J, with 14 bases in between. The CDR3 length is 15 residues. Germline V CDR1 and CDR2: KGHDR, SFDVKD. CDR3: CATSDRSDRHYEQYF. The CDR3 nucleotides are TGTGCCACCAGTGATCGTTCGGACAGACACTACGAGCAGTACTTC.

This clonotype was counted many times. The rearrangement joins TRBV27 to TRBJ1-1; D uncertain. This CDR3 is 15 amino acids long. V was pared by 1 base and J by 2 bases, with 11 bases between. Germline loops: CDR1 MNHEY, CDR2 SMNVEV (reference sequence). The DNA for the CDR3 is TGTGCCAGCAGTTTATTGCCAGTACTTAACACTGAAGCTTTCTTT. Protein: CASSLLPVLNTEAFF.

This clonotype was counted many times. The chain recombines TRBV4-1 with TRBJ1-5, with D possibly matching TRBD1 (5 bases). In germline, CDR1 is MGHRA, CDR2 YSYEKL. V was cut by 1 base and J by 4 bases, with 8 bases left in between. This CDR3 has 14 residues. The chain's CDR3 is CASSQVQGNQPQHF. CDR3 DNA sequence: TGCGCCAGCAGCCAAGTTCAGGGAAATCAGCCCCAGCATTTT.

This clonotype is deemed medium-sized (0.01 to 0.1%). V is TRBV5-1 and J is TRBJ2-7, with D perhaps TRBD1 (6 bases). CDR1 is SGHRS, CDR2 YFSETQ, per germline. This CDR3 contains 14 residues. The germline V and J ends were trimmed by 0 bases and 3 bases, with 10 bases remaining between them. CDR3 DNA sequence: TGCGCCAGCAGCTTGGTCGTAGGGGGCTACGAGCAGTACTTC. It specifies CASSLVVGGYEQYF. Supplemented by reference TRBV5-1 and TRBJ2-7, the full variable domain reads KAGVTQTPRYLIKTRGQQVTLSCSPISGHRSVSWYQQTPGQGLQFLFEYFSETQRNKGNFPGRFSGRQFSNSRSEMNVSTLELGDSALYLCASSLVVGGYEQYFGPGTRLTVT.

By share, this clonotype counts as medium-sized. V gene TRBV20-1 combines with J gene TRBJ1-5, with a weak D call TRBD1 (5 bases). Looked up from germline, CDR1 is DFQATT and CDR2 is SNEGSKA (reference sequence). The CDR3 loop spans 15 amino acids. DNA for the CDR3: TGCAGCGGCTCTCTAGAGGGACGGCTCGATCAGCCCCAGCATTTT. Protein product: CSGSLEGRLDQPQHF.

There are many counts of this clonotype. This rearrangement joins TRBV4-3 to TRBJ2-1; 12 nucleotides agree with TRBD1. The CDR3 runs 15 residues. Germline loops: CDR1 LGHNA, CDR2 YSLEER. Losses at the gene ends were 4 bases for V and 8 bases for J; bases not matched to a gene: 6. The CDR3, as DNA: TGCGCCAGCAGCCCCGGGACAGGGGGCATGCATGAGCAGTTCTTC. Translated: CASSPGTGGMHEQFF.